Presented here are 14 T cell receptor beta chains from one specimen sequenced in a study of T cells in localized non-small cell lung cancer. Sequenced by immunoSEQ multiplex PCR; TCRdb stores in-frame clones only, minus some. The sample consists of 14,000 to 15,000 clones, around 85% of them appearing once. The input for sequencing was peripheral blood, taken before any cancer treatment. The source of these receptors is a woman between 35 and 70 years old with stage I lung adenocarcinoma.

This chain uses TRBV6-6 with TRBJ2-5; TRBD2 is a possible D gene (6 bases). Trimming stripped 6 bases from V and 4 bases from J, with 21 bases between. The CDR3 spans 16 residues. Germline V CDR1 and CDR2: MNHNY, SVGAGI (reference sequence). CDR3 nucleotide sequence: TGTGCCAGCAGCCCCGCCCTAGCGACTTTCCCAGAGACCCAGTACTTC. Translating gives CASSPALATFPETQYF.

The chain joins TRBV5-8 to TRBJ1-2; 8 bases are a match to TRBD1. This CDR3 has 14 amino acids. The V gene end was trimmed by 7 bases and the J gene end by 8 bases; junction bases not matched to a gene: 13. The germline gives CDR1 SGHTS, CDR2 YDEGEE. The chain's CDR3 is CASYPGTGRWGYTF. CDR3 in DNA: TGTGCCAGCTACCCCGGGACAGGCCGCTGGGGCTACACCTTC.

This clone turned up a few times. J is TRBJ1-1 and V is TRBV2; tentatively, D is TRBD1 (6 bases). V was cut by 8 bases and J by 1 base, with 20 bases left in between. The germline V gene encodes CDR1 SNHLY and CDR2 FYNNEI. There are 16 residues in the CDR3. DNA for the CDR3: TGTGCCAGCTCTAAAAGGGGAAACAGGGAGAACACTGAAGCTTTCTTT. It translates to CASSKRGNRENTEAFF.

This clone was detected once. V gene TRBV6-5 combines with J gene TRBJ1-4, with D possibly TRBD1 on 5 matching bases. V lost 0 bases and J lost 8, with 13 bases in between. Looked up from germline, CDR1 is MNHEY and CDR2 is SVGAGI. The CDR3 consists of 15 residues. In DNA, the CDR3 is TGTGCCAGCAGTTACTCGGGCAGGGTTGAGGAAAAACTGTTTTTT. It encodes CASSYSGRVEEKLFF.

This clone was counted between two and nine times. The chain employs TRBV5-5 and TRBJ1-1; perhaps TRBD1 as D (6 bases). The CDR3 contains 15 residues. V was shortened by 3 bases and J by 4 bases, with 16 bases between the two germline ends. Germline lookup yields CDR1 SGHKS and CDR2 YYEKEE (reference sequence). CDR3 protein: CASSSPAGAGTEAFF. The DNA for the CDR3 is TGTGCCAGCAGCTCCCCCGCAGGGGCTGGCACTGAAGCTTTCTTT.

This clone came up once. The chain uses TRBV6-1 and TRBJ2-7; 11 bases are shared with TRBD2. There are 14 residues in the CDR3. Germline V gives CDR1 MNHNS, CDR2 SASEGT. Losses at the gene ends were 8 bases for V and 3 bases for J; bases not matched to a gene: 6. The CDR3 DNA is TGTGCCAGCTGCATAGCGGGGGGGCTCTACGAGCAGTACTTC. Translated, it gives CASCIAGGLYEQYF.

This CDR3 is CASSLQEYGYTF. The CDR3 DNA is TGTGCCAGCAGCCTACAGGAGTATGGCTACACCTTC. The chain is built from TRBV28 and TRBJ1-2; perhaps TRBD1 as D (5 bases). Germline assignment: CDR1 MDHEN and CDR2 SYDVKM. This CDR3 region has 12 residues. V was trimmed by 6 bases and J by 5 bases, leaving 10 bases between them.

The chain carries TRBV6-5 and TRBJ2-1; 10 bases fit TRBD2. The CDR3 is 12 residues long. With V trimmed by 6 bases and J by 16 bases, 9 bases remained unmatched. The germline CDR1 and CDR2 sequences are MNHEY and SVGAGI. CDR3 DNA: TGTGCCAGCAGCCCGAGCGGGGGGGAAGGATTCTTC. Translating gives CASSPSGGEGFF.

The chain carries TRBV6-1 and TRBJ1-1; unclear D gene. The germline V and J ends were trimmed by 7 bases and 1 base, with 4 bases remaining between them. This CDR3 has 11 residues. From germline, CDR1 is MNHNS and CDR2 SASEGT. CDR3 DNA: TGTGCCAGCATGAGGAACACTGAAGCTTTCTTT. Protein: CASMRNTEAFF.

By proportion, this clone is medium-sized. The chain recombines TRBV7-9 with TRBJ1-1; D is ambiguous. Trimming took 3 bases from V and 7 from J, leaving 6 bases between them. Germline CDR1 is SEHNR and CDR2 is FQNEAQ (reference sequence). The CDR3 totals 11 residues. CDR3 region: CASSLGSEAFF. DNA for the CDR3: TGTGCCAGCAGCTTGGGGAGTGAAGCTTTCTTT. Combining the CDR3 with reference TRBV7-9 and TRBJ1-1 gives the whole variable domain DTGVSQNPRHKITKRGQNVTFRCDPISEHNRLYWYRQTLGQGPEFLTYFQNEAQLEKSRLLSDRFSAERPKGSFSTLEIQRTEQGDSAMYLCASSLGSEAFFGQGTRLTVV.

This chain joins TRBV13 and TRBJ1-2; tentatively, D is TRBD1 (5 bases). This CDR3 comprises 18 residues. Germline assignment: CDR1 PRHDT and CDR2 FYEKMQ (reference sequence). Trimming left V 5 bases short and J 3 bases short, with 25 bases between. CDR3 loop: CASSLSRDARGLDYGYTF. The CDR3 DNA sequence: TGTGCCAGCAGCCTTAGCCGGGACGCTCGAGGGCTGGACTATGGCTACACCTTC.

This chain connects TRBV29-1 to TRBJ2-3; D not resolved. The germline V and J ends were trimmed by 7 bases and 2 bases, with 10 bases remaining between them. CDR1 SQVTM and CDR2 ANQGSEA come from the germline V gene. The CDR3 runs to 12 residues. CDR3 DNA sequence: TGCAGCGCCTTCCCGAACACAGATACGCAGTATTTT. It specifies CSAFPNTDTQYF.

The chain combines TRBV28 with TRBJ1-6, with D hard to call. The germline CDR1 and CDR2 sequences are MDHEN and SYDVKM. V dropped 1 base and J dropped 6 bases, with 10 bases sitting between them. The CDR3 consists of 15 residues. CDR3 in DNA: TGTGCCAGCAGTTTATCGGGGTCGGGTAATTCACCCCTCCACTTT. Protein sequence: CASSLSGSGNSPLHF. Using reference TRBV28 and TRBJ1-6 for the parts outside the CDR3, the full variable domain is DVKVTQSSRYLVKRTGEKVFLECVQDMDHENMFWYRQDPGLGLRLIYFSYDVKMKEKGDIPEGYSVSREKKERFSLILESASTNQTSMYLCASSLSGSGNSPLHFGNGTRLTVT.

The gene calls are TRBV6-5 and TRBJ1-1; 9 bases map to TRBD1. V was pared by 8 bases and J by 5 bases, with 6 bases of the junction left unmatched. Looked up from germline, CDR1 is MNHEY and CDR2 is SVGAGI. The CDR3 contains 13 residues. CDR3 protein: CASGQGRKTEAFF. Here the CDR3 DNA reads TGTGCCAGCGGACAGGGGAGAAAAACTGAAGCTTTCTTT.